Listed below are T cell receptor beta chains from one sample, sequenced in a study of spatial heterogeneity in lung cancer. TCRdb reanalysed the 5' RACE reads using MiXCR and keeps one entry per CDR3 protein. The sample consists of more than 65,000 distinct CDR3 sequences, about 12% of them appearing once. Here the sequenced sample was PBMCs, taken at surgery. The receptors were gathered from a male donor with early-stage non-small cell lung cancer. Both conserved end residues are part of each CDR3. A D gene is named only where the DNA matches it firmly. Rows may omit the clone size; those that give it use once, few, many or a size class.

abundance,d_gene,v_gene,j_gene,CDR3nt,CDR3aa
many,NA,TRBV7-9,TRBJ1-2,TGTGCCAGCAGCTACCGGGCCATTGGGGACTCGGGCTATGGCTACACCTTC,CASSYRAIGDSGYGYTF
few,NA,TRBV7-9,TRBJ1-1,TGTGCCAGCAGCTTAGGTAGCGGGGTCCAAGCTTTCTTT,CASSLGSGVQAFF
many,NA,TRBV5-1,TRBJ1-2,TGCGCCAGCAGCTTGGCGGCAGGGGCTAACTATGGCTACACCTTC,CASSLAAGANYGYTF
NA,NA,TRBV13,TRBJ2-3,TGTGCCAGCAGCCCTCGGGGTAGCGAGGATACGCAGTATTTT,CASSPRGSEDTQYF
NA,NA,TRBV11-1,TRBJ2-3,TGTGCCAGCAGGAAGAGCACAGATACGCAGTATTTT,CASRKSTDTQYF
NA,NA,TRBV7-8,TRBJ1-1,TGTGCCAGCAGCTTAGTGGGCGGTGGCACTGAAGCTTTCTTT,CASSLVGGGTEAFF
few,TRBD1,TRBV6-1,TRBJ2-7,TGTGCCAACCTTGGACAGGGAGGCGAGCAGTACTTC,CANLGQGGEQYF
many,NA,TRBV29-1,TRBJ2-1,TGCAGCGTTGAAGGGGGTAGGACCTACAATGAGCAGTTCTTC,CSVEGGRTYNEQFF
NA,NA,TRBV5-1,TRBJ1-2,TGCGCCAGCAGCTTGGCCGGGGGGGCCGGCGGCTACACCTTC,CASSLAGGAGGYTF
NA,NA,TRBV7-8,TRBJ2-7,TGTGCCAGCAGCTTAAATACAGGACGGACCTACGAGCAGTACTTC,CASSLNTGRTYEQYF
few,TRBD1,TRBV19,TRBJ1-5,TGTGCCAGTAGTCATTCCGGGACAGGGGATCAGCCCCAGCATTTT,CASSHSGTGDQPQHF
NA,NA,TRBV19,TRBJ1-5,TGTGCCAGTAGTATAGCAGGGGCCAATCAGCCCCAGCATTTT,CASSIAGANQPQHF
many,TRBD1,TRBV5-1,TRBJ1-2,TGCGCCAGCAGCTCCCAGGGGGCGCAAAACTATGGCTACACCTTC,CASSSQGAQNYGYTF
few,TRBD1,TRBV19,TRBJ2-2,TGTGCCCTCAGGGACAGGGGGTCGGACACCGGGGAGCTGTTTTTT,CALRDRGSDTGELFF
NA,NA,TRBV7-2,TRBJ2-1,TGTGCCAGCAGCTTAAAAAGGGAATACAATGAGCAGTTCTTC,CASSLKREYNEQFF
few,NA,TRBV6-1,TRBJ1-5,TGTGCCAGCAGTGAAGGGATACAGGGTGTTCATCAGCCCCAGCATTTT,CASSEGIQGVHQPQHF
many,TRBD1,TRBV20-1,TRBJ1-5,TGCAGTGCCGATCCGGGACAGGGCGGGAGCAATCAGCCCCAGCATTTT,CSADPGQGGSNQPQHF
few,NA,TRBV7-9,TRBJ2-5,TGTGCCAGCAGCTTATCGTGGCAGGAGCAAGAGACCCAGTACTTC,CASSLSWQEQETQYF
NA,NA,TRBV11-2,TRBJ2-7,TGTGCCAGCAGCCCCGGGCAGCCCTACGGGCAGTACTTC,CASSPGQPYGQYF
many,NA,TRBV6-2/TRBV6-3,TRBJ2-1,TGTGCCAGCAGTTACTTACCGACTGGTTACAATGAGCAGTTCTTC,CASSYLPTGYNEQFF
few,TRBD2,TRBV20-1,TRBJ2-1,TGCAGTGCTAGAGCCCTGACCGGACTAGCGGACAATGAGCAGTTCTTC,CSARALTGLADNEQFF
few,NA,TRBV11-2,TRBJ2-5,TGTGCCAGCAGCTTATGGGACGAGAGAGAGACCCAGTACTTC,CASSLWDERETQYF
NA,NA,TRBV11-2,TRBJ2-2,TGTGCCAGCAGCTTCTCAAACACCGGGGAGCTGTTTTTT,CASSFSNTGELFF
few,TRBD1,TRBV29-1,TRBJ1-1,TGCAGCGTGGAAGGACAGGGGGAAGAAGCTTTCTTT,CSVEGQGEEAFF
NA,TRBD1,TRBV6-1,TRBJ1-5,TGTGCCAGCTCTTCACCAGGGGGCGGTCAGCCCCAGCATTTT,CASSSPGGGQPQHF
NA,TRBD2,TRBV3-1,TRBJ2-7,TGTGCCAGCTCGGGACTAGATGGTGCCTACGAGCAGTACTTC,CASSGLDGAYEQYF
few,NA,TRBV7-9,TRBJ2-7,TGTGCCAGCAGCTCACCAGGGGCCCGGAACCTCTACGAGCAGTACTTC,CASSSPGARNLYEQYF
few,NA,TRBV11-2,TRBJ2-1,TGTGCCAGCAGCCCTCAGGGGTACAATGAGCAGTTCTTC,CASSPQGYNEQFF
few,TRBD1,TRBV12-3/TRBV12-4,TRBJ2-2,TGTGCCAGCAGCCTAGACGGGACAGGGGGCACCGGGGAGCTGTTTTTT,CASSLDGTGGTGELFF
NA,NA,TRBV20-1,TRBJ2-3,TGCAGTGCTAGCCCAAGCACAGATACGCAGTATTTT,CSASPSTDTQYF
NA,NA,TRBV20-1,TRBJ1-1,TGCAGTGCCCTCCGGGGGGGACGGGGTGAAGCTTTCTTT,CSALRGGRGEAFF
few,NA,TRBV29-1,TRBJ1-1,TGCAGCGAGAGGGTGGAAACTGAAGCTTTCTTT,CSERVETEAFF
many,TRBD2,TRBV5-4,TRBJ2-3,TGTGCCAGCAGCTTGGCGCTAGCGGCTAGCACAGATACGCAGTATTTT,CASSLALAASTDTQYF
few,NA,TRBV29-1,TRBJ1-1,TGCAGCGTTGAAGGACCGACGGCGGGAACTGAAGCTTTCTTT,CSVEGPTAGTEAFF
NA,NA,TRBV20-1,TRBJ2-7,TGCAGTGCTATGGTGGCGGGACAGACAGAGGAGCAGTACTTC,CSAMVAGQTEEQYF
NA,NA,TRBV21-1,TRBJ2-5,TGTGCCAGCAGCAAACCCCTGGCAGGGGCAGAGACCCAGTACTTC,CASSKPLAGAETQYF
few,NA,TRBV11-2,TRBJ2-5,TGTGCCAGCAGCCCGGACTGGGAGACCCAGTACTTC,CASSPDWETQYF
NA,TRBD2,TRBV6-2/TRBV6-3,TRBJ2-1,TGTGCCAGCAGTTACTCAGCCCCCGTAGCGGGAAACAATGAGCAGTTCTTC,CASSYSAPVAGNNEQFF
many,NA,TRBV10-3,TRBJ1-5,TGTGCCATCAGTGAGGACAGTCGCAATCAGCCCCAGCATTTT,CAISEDSRNQPQHF
NA,NA,TRBV6-2/TRBV6-3,TRBJ2-2,TGTGCCAGCAGTTCTCTCCTTTGGATAGAGAGGACCGGGGAGCTGTTTTTT,CASSSLLWIERTGELFF
NA,TRBD2,TRBV3-1,TRBJ2-1,TGTGCCAGCAGCCAAGGGATGGGAGGGAGAAGAAATGAGCAGTTCTTC,CASSQGMGGRRNEQFF
few,TRBD2,TRBV3-1,TRBJ2-3,TGTGCCAGCAGCCAAGTAGTTGACGGGGGGAAGTCAGATACGCAGTATTTT,CASSQVVDGGKSDTQYF
few,NA,TRBV29-1,TRBJ2-2,TGCAGCGGTGGGGACTCCCCGAACACCGGGGAGCTGTTTTTT,CSGGDSPNTGELFF
NA,TRBD2,TRBV15,TRBJ2-2,TGTGCCACCAGCAGAGATGGTCTAGCGGACACCGGGGAGCTGTTTTTT,CATSRDGLADTGELFF
few,NA,TRBV4-1,TRBJ2-1,TGCGCCAGCAGCCAACAATGGGGGGTCGGGGGTTACAATGAGCAGTTCTTC,CASSQQWGVGGYNEQFF
NA,NA,TRBV14,TRBJ2-7,TGTGCCAGCAGCCAGGGATATCCCTACGAGCAGTACTTC,CASSQGYPYEQYF
NA,NA,TRBV6-1,TRBJ2-5,TGTGCCAGCGCCCGGGACTTTCAAGAGACCCAGTACTTC,CASARDFQETQYF
few,NA,TRBV27,TRBJ2-3,TGTGCCAGCAGTCCTCGGGACCCTCGGGATACGCAGTATTTT,CASSPRDPRDTQYF
NA,TRBD1,TRBV7-2,TRBJ2-1,TGTGCCAGCAGCTTACGGGCAGGGGGCTGGAATGAGCAGTTCTTC,CASSLRAGGWNEQFF
few,NA,TRBV10-1,TRBJ2-1,TGCGCCAGCAGTGGATCCGGGACCGCGGACAATGAGCAGTTCTTC,CASSGSGTADNEQFF
NA,NA,TRBV29-1,TRBJ2-1,TGCAGCGTTGTAGGTGGTGAGCAGTTCTTC,CSVVGGEQFF
many,NA,TRBV12-3/TRBV12-4,TRBJ2-3,TGTGCCAGCAGATCAGGGACCGAAAGCAGCACAGATACGCAGTATTTT,CASRSGTESSTDTQYF